The sequence of this T cell receptor beta chain was determined in a study of OX40 agonist ivuxolimab in advanced cancers. This table comes from immunoSEQ multiplex PCR, and its TCRdb copy is limited to in-frame clones, with some not included. The table lists around 32,000 clones, 89% of them singletons. The CDR3 is made up of 14 amino acids. The V gene's germline CDR1 is MNHNY and CDR2 SVGAGI (reference sequence). Trimming stripped 2 bases from V and 0 bases from J, with 8 bases between. The clonotype comes from an adult with an advanced solid tumor such as melanoma, head and neck, liver or kidney cancer. The chain uses TRBV6-6 and TRBJ2-7, with D perhaps matching TRBD2 (5 bases). The starting material was CD4+ or CD8+ T cells sorted from blood, obtained in a trial of the OX40 agonist ivuxolimab. The CDR3 nucleotides are TGTGCCAGCAGTTACGAGGGTAGCTCCTACGAGCAGTACTTC. Its translation: CASSYEGSSYEQYF.